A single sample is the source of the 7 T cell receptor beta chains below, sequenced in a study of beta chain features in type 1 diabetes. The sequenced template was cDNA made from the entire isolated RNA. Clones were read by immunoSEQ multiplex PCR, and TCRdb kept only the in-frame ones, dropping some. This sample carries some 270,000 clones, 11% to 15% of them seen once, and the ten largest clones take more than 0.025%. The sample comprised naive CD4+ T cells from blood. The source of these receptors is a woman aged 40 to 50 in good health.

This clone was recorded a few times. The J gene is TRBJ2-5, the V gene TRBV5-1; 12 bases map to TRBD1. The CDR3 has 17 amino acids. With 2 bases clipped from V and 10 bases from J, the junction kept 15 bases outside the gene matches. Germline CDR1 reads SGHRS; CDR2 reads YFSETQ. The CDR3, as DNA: TGCGCCAGCAGCTTTACTAATCCGGGACAGGGGGCGCGGAGCCAGTACTTC. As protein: CASSFTNPGQGARSQYF.

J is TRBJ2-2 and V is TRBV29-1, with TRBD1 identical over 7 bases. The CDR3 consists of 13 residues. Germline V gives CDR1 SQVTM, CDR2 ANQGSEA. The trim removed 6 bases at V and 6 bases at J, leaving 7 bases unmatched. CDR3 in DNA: TGCAGCGTGGGTGACAGGGTTGCCGGGGAGCTGTTTTTT. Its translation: CSVGDRVAGELFF.

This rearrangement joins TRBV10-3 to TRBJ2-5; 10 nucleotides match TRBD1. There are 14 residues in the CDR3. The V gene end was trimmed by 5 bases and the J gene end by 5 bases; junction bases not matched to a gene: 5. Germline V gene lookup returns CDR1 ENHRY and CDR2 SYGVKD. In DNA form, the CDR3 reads TGTGCCATCAGTAAGGGACAGGGGCAGGAGACCCAGTACTTC. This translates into CAISKGQGQETQYF.

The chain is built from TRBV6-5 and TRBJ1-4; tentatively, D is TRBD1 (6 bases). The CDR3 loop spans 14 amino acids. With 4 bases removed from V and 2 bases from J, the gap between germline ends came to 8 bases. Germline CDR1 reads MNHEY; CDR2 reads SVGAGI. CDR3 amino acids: CASSSDRTNEKLFF. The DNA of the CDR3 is TGTGCCAGCAGTTCCGACAGGACTAATGAAAAACTGTTTTTT.

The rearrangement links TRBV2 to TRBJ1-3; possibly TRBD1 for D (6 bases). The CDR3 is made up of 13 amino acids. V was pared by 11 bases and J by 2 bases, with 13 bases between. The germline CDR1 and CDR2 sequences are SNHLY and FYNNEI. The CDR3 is CAGTGNAGNTIYF. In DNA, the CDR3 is TGTGCCGGTACAGGGAATGCTGGAAACACCATATATTTT.

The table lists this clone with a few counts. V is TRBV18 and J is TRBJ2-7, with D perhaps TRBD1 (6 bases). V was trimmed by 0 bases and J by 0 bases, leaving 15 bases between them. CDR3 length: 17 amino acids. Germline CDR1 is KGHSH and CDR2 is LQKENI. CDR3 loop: CASSPPFRDTASYEQYF. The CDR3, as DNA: TGTGCCAGCTCACCACCGTTCCGGGACACGGCCTCCTACGAGCAGTACTTC.

The CDR3 sequence is CASSLIGTGNQAFF. The DNA of the CDR3 is TGTGCCAGCAGTTTAATCGGGACAGGGAATCAAGCTTTCTTT. The chain is built from TRBV27 and TRBJ1-1, with 9 nucleotides matching TRBD1. Germline loops: CDR1 MNHEY, CDR2 SMNVEV (reference sequence). The CDR3 spans 14 residues. V was pared by 2 bases and J by 9 bases, with 7 bases of the junction left unmatched.